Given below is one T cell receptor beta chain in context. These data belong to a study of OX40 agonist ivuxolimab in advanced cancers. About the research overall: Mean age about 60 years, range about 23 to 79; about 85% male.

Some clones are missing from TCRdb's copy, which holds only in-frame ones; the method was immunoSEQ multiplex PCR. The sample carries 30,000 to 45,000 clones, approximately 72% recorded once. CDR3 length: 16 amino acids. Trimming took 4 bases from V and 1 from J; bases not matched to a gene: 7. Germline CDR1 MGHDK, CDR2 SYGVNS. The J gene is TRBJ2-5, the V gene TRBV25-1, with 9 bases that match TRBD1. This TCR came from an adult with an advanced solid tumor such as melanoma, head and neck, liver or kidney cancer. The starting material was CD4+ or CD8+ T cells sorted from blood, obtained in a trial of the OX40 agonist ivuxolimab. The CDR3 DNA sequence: TGTGCCAGCAGTGCCTGGACAGGGGCTACCCAAGAGACCCAGTACTTC. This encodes CASSAWTGATQETQYF.